The present T cell receptor beta chain was sequenced within a study of OX40 agonist ivuxolimab in advanced cancers. Background on the study: At doses from 0.01 to 10 mg/kg, patients were given intravenous ivuxolimab every 2 weeks.

The CDR3 loop spans 15 amino acids. V was trimmed by 2 bases and J by 6 bases, leaving 14 bases between them. Germline CDR1 and CDR2: SGHTS and YDEGEE. Produced via immunoSEQ multiplex PCR; TCRdb's table is partial and in-frame only. In the table there are about 80,000 clones, roughly 88% of which are singletons. The sequenced sample was CD4+ or CD8+ T cells sorted from blood, obtained in a trial of the OX40 agonist ivuxolimab. The rearrangement joins TRBV5-8 to TRBJ2-2; a possible D gene is TRBD2 (5 bases). This sequence originates from an adult with an advanced solid tumor such as melanoma, head and neck, liver or kidney cancer. CDR3 DNA sequence: TGTGCCAGCAGCTTCTGGGCGGGTATTCCCGGGGAGCTGTTTTTT. Translating gives CASSFWAGIPGELFF.